Here is one T cell receptor beta chain with its context. Its matching antigen is unknown. This entry belongs to a study of shared clonotypes between healthy human individuals. Sequenced by immunoSEQ multiplex PCR; TCRdb stores in-frame clones only, minus some. Counted here are fewer than 1.8 million clones, approximately 98.5% occurring once; the ten biggest clones make up 0.36%. Findings and limits, study-wide: When naive CD4 clonotypes were compared across several donors, 4% to 6.5% were shared.

Sequenced input: naive CD4+ T cells sorted from blood. The subset was: CD45RA+ positively selected. The origin of this receptor is a man under 40 in good health.

CDR3 in amino acids: CASKMSFGTVYNEQFF. The CDR3 region has the DNA TGTGCCAGCAAAATGTCTTTCGGGACAGTCTACAATGAGCAGTTCTTC. The rearrangement links TRBV27 to TRBJ2-1; 7 nucleotides align to TRBD1. This CDR3 contains 16 residues. Trimming removed 7 bases from V and 3 bases from J; junction bases left unmatched: 12. The germline V gene has CDR1 MNHEY and CDR2 SMNVEV (reference sequence).